Presented here are 15 T cell receptor beta chains from one specimen sequenced in a study of blood T cell repertoires in COVID-19 (dated by TCRdb to 2019 to 2021). Library construction relied on the immunoSEQ multiplex PCR assay. TCRdb's version of the immuneACCESS table is confined to in-frame rearrangements and falls short of the full clone set. An unresolved V gene accounts for under half of the shortfall where checked; the remainder is of unknown origin. This sample lists some 82,000 clones; about 83% were detected once. Roughly two fifths of the sample is in the top ten clones. The sequencing sample was made of peripheral blood. These receptors all stem from an elderly man with active or convalescent COVID-19.

The chain has TRBV30 and TRBJ2-3; tentatively, D is TRBD1 (6 bases). With 1 base removed from V and 1 base from J, the gap between germline ends came to 18 bases. From germline, CDR1 is GTSNPN and CDR2 SVGIG (reference sequence). CDR3 length: 17 residues. The chain's CDR3 is CAWSGPRQGTGTDTQYF. As DNA, the CDR3 is TGTGCCTGGAGTGGGCCCCGGCAGGGGACGGGCACAGATACGCAGTATTTT.

The V and J genes are TRBV19 and TRBJ1-3; 9 positions agree with TRBD1. The germline CDR1 and CDR2 sequences are LNHDA and SQIVND (reference sequence). V shed 7 bases, J shed 4 bases, and the junction held 5 bases outside the gene matches. The CDR3 spans 14 residues. This chain's CDR3 is CASKGQGPGNTIYF. Here the CDR3 DNA reads TGTGCCAGTAAAGGACAGGGGCCCGGAAACACCATATATTTT.

The genes are TRBV9 and TRBJ1-6; D unresolved. Germline loops: CDR1 SGDLS, CDR2 YYNGEE. The CDR3 sequence is 15 residues long. The V end was cut by 4 bases, the J end by 9 bases, with 17 bases between. The CDR3 protein is CASSTPGKRGSPLHF. In DNA form, the CDR3 reads TGTGCCAGCAGCACACCGGGTAAAAGAGGTTCACCCCTCCACTTT.

This clone was counted between two and nine times. The J gene is TRBJ2-1, the V gene TRBV2, with 9 bases lining up with TRBD2. The CDR3 spans 15 residues. Losses at the gene ends were 2 bases for V and 8 bases for J; bases not matched to a gene: 7. CDR1 SNHLY and CDR2 FYNNEI come from the germline V gene. The CDR3 loop reads CASSERGGAIHEQFF. CDR3 bases: TGTGCCAGCAGTGAACGCGGGGGGGCGATCCATGAGCAGTTCTTC.

This clone was seen only once. V and J are TRBV30 and TRBJ2-7; perhaps TRBD2 as D (6 bases). Trimming pared 0 bases from V and 2 bases from J, leaving 11 bases between. Per the germline V gene, CDR1 is GTSNPN and CDR2 is SVGIG (reference sequence). The CDR3 is 14 amino acids. This chain's CDR3 is CAWSVPGVTYEQYF. CDR3 bases: TGTGCCTGGAGTGTACCGGGGGTTACCTACGAGCAGTACTTC.

This chain links TRBV4-1 with TRBJ2-5; tentative D call: TRBD1 (5 bases). Between the trimmed V and J ends, which lost 2 bases and 7 bases, there was a span of 17 bases. Germline V gene lookup returns CDR1 MGHRA and CDR2 YSYEKL. The CDR3 has 15 residues. The CDR3 loop reads CASSQPDRDQGTQYF. DNA for the CDR3: TGCGCCAGCAGCCAACCGGACCGCGATCAGGGGACCCAGTACTTC.

J is TRBJ1-1 and V is TRBV6-5, with D tentatively TRBD1 (5 bases). CDR3 length equals 14 residues. V was cut by 7 bases and J by 6 bases, with 18 bases left in between. Germline CDR1 MNHEY, CDR2 SVGAGI. CDR3 sequence reads: CASTAGGGLSEAFF. CDR3 coding DNA: TGTGCCAGCACCGCCGGGGGGGGACTTTCTGAAGCTTTCTTT.

The chain is built from TRBV19 and TRBJ1-4; D unresolved. Germline V gene sequence: CDR1 LNHDA, CDR2 SQIVND (reference sequence). CDR3 length equals 15 residues. Trimming stripped 9 bases from V and 0 bases from J, with 14 bases between. CDR3 coding DNA: TGTGCCAGAACCGGGTCGCCAACAACTAATGAAAAACTGTTTTTT. It is translated as CARTGSPTTNEKLFF.

This rearrangement joins TRBV11-2 to TRBJ1-3; D is unclear. The CDR3 has 14 residues. Trimming removed 1 base from V and 3 bases from J, with 7 bases in between. Germline V lookup: CDR1 SGHAT, CDR2 FQNNGV. The CDR3 bases are TGTGCCAGCAGCTTAGTAGTACTTGGAAACACCATATATTTT. It translates to CASSLVVLGNTIYF.

The chain carries TRBV19 and TRBJ2-7; 7 nucleotides align to TRBD1. Trimming removed 3 bases from V and 5 bases from J; junction bases left unmatched: 10. The CDR3 runs 15 residues. Germline-derived CDR1 and CDR2 are LNHDA and SQIVND (reference sequence). CDR3 residues: CASSIRQGKGDEQYF. CDR3 nucleotide sequence: TGTGCCAGTAGTATCAGACAGGGTAAAGGGGACGAGCAGTACTTC.

The V call is TRBV3-1 (or the pseudogene TRBV3-2), the J call TRBJ2-5; 7 positions match TRBD1. V dropped 2 bases and J dropped 4; count of bases not matched to a gene: 4. Looked up from germline, CDR1 is LGHDT and CDR2 is YNNKEL (reference sequence). CDR3 length equals 14 residues. The CDR3 region is CASSQRGGAETQYF. The CDR3 DNA is TGTGCCAGCAGCCAACGAGGGGGCGCAGAGACCCAGTACTTC.

The V call is TRBV6-1, the J call TRBJ1-2, with D unresolved. CDR1 and CDR2 from the germline V gene are MNHNS and SASEGT. The CDR3 length is 14 residues. Trimming left V 0 bases short and J 3 bases short, with 8 bases between. The CDR3 bases are TGTGCCAGCAGTGAAGCGGGCAGATACTATGGCTACACCTTC. Protein product: CASSEAGRYYGYTF.

The chain recombines TRBV12-3 or TRBV12-4 with TRBJ1-2; TRBD1 might be the D (6 bases). The V and J ends lost 6 bases and 4 bases respectively, with 12 bases between them. The CDR3 runs 13 residues. Here the CDR3 DNA reads TGTGCCAGCAGCCTACAGGGCTTCTATGGCTACACCTTC. Translation: CASSLQGFYGYTF.

This clone came up a few times. The chain is built from TRBV7-9 and TRBJ2-2, with 7 bases that match TRBD1. V shed 4 bases and J 6 bases; nucleotides not matched to a gene: 5. This CDR3 spans 14 amino acids. Germline CDR1 SEHNR, CDR2 FQNEAQ (reference sequence). The CDR3 coding sequence is TGTGCCAGCAGCTCGACAGGGCGGCCCGGGGAGCTGTTTTTT. It yields the protein CASSSTGRPGELFF.

The rearrangement uses TRBV30 and TRBJ1-3; perhaps TRBD1 as D (6 bases). V was shortened by 2 bases and J by 0 bases, with 14 bases between the two germline ends. Germline CDR1 and CDR2: GTSNPN and SVGIG (reference sequence). The CDR3 has 16 residues. This chain's CDR3 is CAWSLVAGASGNTIYF. CDR3 DNA: TGTGCCTGGAGTCTAGTGGCAGGGGCCTCTGGAAACACCATATATTTT.